The clone carrying this TCR beta chain occurred once. This sample stems from a study of blood T cell repertoires in COVID-19. Across the whole study: Whether acute or convalescent, the COVID-19 samples came from the United States, Italy and Spain. Nucleic acid was either cDNA or gDNA, and it came from T cells, B-cell-depleted T cells, or PBMCs.

The trim removed 4 bases at V and 5 bases at J, leaving 7 bases unmatched. The CDR3 is 14 amino acids. The V gene's germline CDR1 is WSHSY and CDR2 SAAADI. Under the authors' procedure: Nucleated cell counts were estimated from reference gene primer amplification. The data were produced by immunoSEQ multiplex PCR, yet TCRdb's version contains in-frame clones alone and is incomplete. That table is the source of V, J and clone size, and D and trimming were worked out from the DNA. In the table there are under 300,000 clones, about 88% of which are singletons. Sequenced sample: peripheral blood. This receptor was obtained from a man younger than 35 with active or convalescent COVID-19. The chain has TRBV10-2 and TRBJ1-1; 7 positions agree with TRBD1. The CDR3 DNA sequence: TGCGCCAGCAGTGCCATGACAGGGAAAACTGAAGCTTTCTTT. Translated, it gives CASSAMTGKTEAFF.